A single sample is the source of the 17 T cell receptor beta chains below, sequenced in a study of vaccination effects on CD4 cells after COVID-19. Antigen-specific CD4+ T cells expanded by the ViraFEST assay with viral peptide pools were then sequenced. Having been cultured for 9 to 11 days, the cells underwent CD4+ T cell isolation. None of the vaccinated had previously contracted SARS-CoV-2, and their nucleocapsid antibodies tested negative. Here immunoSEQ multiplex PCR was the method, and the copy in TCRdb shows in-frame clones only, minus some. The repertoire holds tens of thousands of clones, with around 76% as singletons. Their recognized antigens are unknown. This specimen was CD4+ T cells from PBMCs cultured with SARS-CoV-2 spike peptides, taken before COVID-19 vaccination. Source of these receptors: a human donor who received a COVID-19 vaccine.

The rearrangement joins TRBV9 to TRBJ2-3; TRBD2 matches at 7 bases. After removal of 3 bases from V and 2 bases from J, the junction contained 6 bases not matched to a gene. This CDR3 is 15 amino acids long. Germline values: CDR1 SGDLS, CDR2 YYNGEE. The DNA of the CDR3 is TGTGCCAGCAGCGCCGGGACTACGCCCACAGATACGCAGTATTTT. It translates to CASSAGTTPTDTQYF.

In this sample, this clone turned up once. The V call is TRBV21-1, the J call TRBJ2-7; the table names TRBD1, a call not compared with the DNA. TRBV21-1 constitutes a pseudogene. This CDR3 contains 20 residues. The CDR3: CASSPRPRAPPSRPSYEQYV. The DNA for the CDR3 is TGTGCCAGCAGCCCCCGACCCAGGGCACCCCCTTCAAGACCTTCCTACGAGCAGTACGTC.

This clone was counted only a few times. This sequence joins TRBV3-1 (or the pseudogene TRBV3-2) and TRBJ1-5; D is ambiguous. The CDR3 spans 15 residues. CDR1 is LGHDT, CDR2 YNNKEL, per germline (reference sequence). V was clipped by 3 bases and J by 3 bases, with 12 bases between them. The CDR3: CASSQGRGLNQPQHF. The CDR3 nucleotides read TGTGCCAGCAGCCAGGGAAGAGGGCTCAATCAGCCCCAGCATTTT.

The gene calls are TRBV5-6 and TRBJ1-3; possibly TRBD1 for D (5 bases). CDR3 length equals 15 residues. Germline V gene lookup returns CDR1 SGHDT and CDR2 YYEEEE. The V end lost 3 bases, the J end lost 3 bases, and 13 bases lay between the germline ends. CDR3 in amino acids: CASSSPGGNGNTIYF. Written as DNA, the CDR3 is TGTGCCAGCAGCTCCCCGGGGGGGAATGGAAACACCATATATTTT.

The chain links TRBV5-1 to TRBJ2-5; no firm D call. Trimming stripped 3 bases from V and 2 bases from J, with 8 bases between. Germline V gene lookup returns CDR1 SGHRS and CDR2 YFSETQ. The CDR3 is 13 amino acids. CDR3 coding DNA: TGCGCCAGCAGCTGGGCCGTACAAGAGACCCAGTACTTC. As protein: CASSWAVQETQYF.

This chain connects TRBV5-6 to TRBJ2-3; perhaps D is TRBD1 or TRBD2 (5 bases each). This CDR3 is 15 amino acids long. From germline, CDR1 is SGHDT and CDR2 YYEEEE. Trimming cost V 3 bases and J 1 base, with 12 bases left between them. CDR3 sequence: CASSYLGPGTDTQYF. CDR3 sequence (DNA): TGTGCCAGCAGCTACCTGGGACCTGGCACAGATACGCAGTATTTT. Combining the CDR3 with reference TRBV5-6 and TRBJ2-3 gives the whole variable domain DAGVTQSPTHLIKTRGQQVTLRCSPKSGHDTVSWYQQALGQGPQFIFQYYEEEERQRGNFPDRFSGHQFPNYSSELNVNALLLGDSALYLCASSYLGPGTDTQYFGPGTRLTVL.

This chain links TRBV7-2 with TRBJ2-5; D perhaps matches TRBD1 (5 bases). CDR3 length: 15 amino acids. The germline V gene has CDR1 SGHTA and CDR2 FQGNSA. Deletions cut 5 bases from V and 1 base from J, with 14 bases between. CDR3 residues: CASSVGQASQETQYF. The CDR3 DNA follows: TGTGCCAGCAGCGTGGGGCAGGCCTCCCAAGAGACCCAGTACTTC.

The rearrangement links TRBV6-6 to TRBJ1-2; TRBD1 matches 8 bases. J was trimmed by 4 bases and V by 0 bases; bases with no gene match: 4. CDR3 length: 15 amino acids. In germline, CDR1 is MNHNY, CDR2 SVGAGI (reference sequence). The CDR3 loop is CASSYSATGAYGYTF. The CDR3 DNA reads TGTGCCAGCAGTTACTCAGCGACAGGGGCCTATGGCTACACCTTC.

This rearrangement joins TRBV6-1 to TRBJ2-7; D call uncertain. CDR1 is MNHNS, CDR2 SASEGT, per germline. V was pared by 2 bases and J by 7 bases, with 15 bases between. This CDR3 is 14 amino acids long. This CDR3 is CASSERSGGWEQYV. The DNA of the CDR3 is TGTGCCAGCAGTGAACGTTCGGGCGGTTGGGAGCAGTACGTC.

The chain's CDR3 is CASSIPGSVDSNQPQHF. The CDR3 DNA sequence: TGTGCCAGTAGTATTCCAGGGTCGGTAGATAGCAATCAGCCCCAGCATTTT. The chain joins TRBV19 to TRBJ1-5; D might be TRBD1 (5 bases). CDR1 LNHDA and CDR2 SQIVND come from the germline V gene (reference sequence). The CDR3 contains 17 residues. Deletions cut 3 bases from V and 0 bases from J, with 15 bases between. Variable domain in full (rest from reference TRBV19 and TRBJ1-5): DGGITQSPKYLFRKEGQNVTLSCEQNLNHDAMYWYRQDPGQGLRLIYYSQIVNDFQKGDIAEGYSVSREKKESFPLTVTSAQKNPTAFYLCASSIPGSVDSNQPQHFGDGTRLSIL.

The CDR3 spells CASSVDRHYNSPLHF. The CDR3 DNA reads TGTGCCAGCAGCGTAGACAGGCACTATAATTCACCCCTCCACTTT. V and J are TRBV9 and TRBJ1-6; D might be TRBD1 (5 bases). This CDR3 spans 15 amino acids. Germline assignment: CDR1 SGDLS and CDR2 YYNGEE. V was shortened by 0 bases and J by 3 bases, with 7 bases between the two germline ends.

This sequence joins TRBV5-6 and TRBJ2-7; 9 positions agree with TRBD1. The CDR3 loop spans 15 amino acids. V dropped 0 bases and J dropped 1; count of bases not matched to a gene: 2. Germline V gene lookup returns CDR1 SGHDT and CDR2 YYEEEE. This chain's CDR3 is CASSLAGTGSYEQYV. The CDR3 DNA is TGTGCCAGCAGCTTGGCCGGGACAGGGTCCTACGAGCAGTACGTC.

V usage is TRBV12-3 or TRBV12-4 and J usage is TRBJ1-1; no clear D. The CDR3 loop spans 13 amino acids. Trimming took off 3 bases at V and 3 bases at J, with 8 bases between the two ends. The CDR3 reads CASSFREDTEAFF. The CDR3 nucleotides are TGTGCCAGCAGTTTTCGGGAGGACACTGAAGCTTTCTTT.

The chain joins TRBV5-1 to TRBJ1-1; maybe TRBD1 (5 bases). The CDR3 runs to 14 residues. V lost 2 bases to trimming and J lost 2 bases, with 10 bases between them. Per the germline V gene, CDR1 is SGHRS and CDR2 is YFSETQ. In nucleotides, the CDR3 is TGCGCCAGCAGCTTACTCGGGACCAACACTGAAGCTTTCTTT. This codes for CASSLLGTNTEAFF.

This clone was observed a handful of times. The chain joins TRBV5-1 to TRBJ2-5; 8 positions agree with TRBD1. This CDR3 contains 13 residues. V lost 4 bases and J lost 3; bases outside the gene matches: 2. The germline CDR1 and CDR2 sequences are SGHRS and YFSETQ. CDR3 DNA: TGCGCCAGCAGCACACAGGGGGAAGAGACCCAGTACTTC. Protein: CASSTQGEETQYF. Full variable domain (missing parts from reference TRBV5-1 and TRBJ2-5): KAGVTQTPRYLIKTRGQQVTLSCSPISGHRSVSWYQQTPGQGLQFLFEYFSETQRNKGNFPGRFSGRQFSNSRSEMNVSTLELGDSALYLCASSTQGEETQYFGPGTRLLVL.

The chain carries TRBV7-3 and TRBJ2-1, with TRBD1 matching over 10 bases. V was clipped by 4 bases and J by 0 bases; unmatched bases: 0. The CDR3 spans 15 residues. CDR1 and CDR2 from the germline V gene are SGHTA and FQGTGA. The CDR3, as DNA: TGTGCCAGCAGCTGGACAGGGGGCTCCTACAATGAGCAGTTCTTC. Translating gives CASSWTGGSYNEQFF.

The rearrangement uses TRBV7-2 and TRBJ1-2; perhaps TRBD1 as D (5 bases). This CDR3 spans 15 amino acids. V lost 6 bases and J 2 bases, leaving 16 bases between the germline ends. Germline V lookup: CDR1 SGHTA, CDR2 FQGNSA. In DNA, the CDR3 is TGTGCCAGCAGGGCAAACAGCAGGGTAAACTATGGCTACACCTTC. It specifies CASRANSRVNYGYTF.